This TCR beta chain was observed in a study of shared clonotypes between healthy human individuals. Study summary: Donor ages ranged 18 to 49 years: a couple of women, a few men. Study findings and constraints: Rarefaction curves obtained for sorted subsets showed sequencing incomplete despite large depth.

Concerning this clone itself: The antigen is unknown.

Some clones are missing from TCRdb's copy, which holds only in-frame ones; the method was immunoSEQ multiplex PCR. The sample carries around 2.5 million clones, 80% to 95% recorded once. Trimming shortened V by 0 bases and J by 7 bases, and 10 bases separated the two germline ends. The CDR3 extends over 14 amino acids. CDR1 and CDR2 (germline): MNHEY, SMNVEV (reference sequence). The sequenced material came from naive CD4+ T cells from PBMCs. Described subset: CD45RA+ positively selected. The rearrangement uses TRBV27 and TRBJ2-1; D is ambiguous. This TCR was recovered from a man aged 18-30 years in good health. Some clones in this sample may be carry-over from other donors' samples. In DNA form, the CDR3 reads TGTGCCAGCAGTTTATCGCAGGTGACAAATGAGCAGTTCTTC. Residues: CASSLSQVTNEQFF.